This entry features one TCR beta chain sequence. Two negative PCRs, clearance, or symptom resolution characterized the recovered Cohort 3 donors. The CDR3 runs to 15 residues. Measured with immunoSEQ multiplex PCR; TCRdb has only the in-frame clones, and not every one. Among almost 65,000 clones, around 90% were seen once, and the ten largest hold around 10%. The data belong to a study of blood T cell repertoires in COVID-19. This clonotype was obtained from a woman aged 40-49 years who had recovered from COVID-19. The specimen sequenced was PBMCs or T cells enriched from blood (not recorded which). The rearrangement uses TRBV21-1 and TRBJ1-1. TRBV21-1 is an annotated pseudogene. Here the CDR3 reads CASRSPGTAPTEAFF. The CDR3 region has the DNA TGTGCCAGCAGGTCCCCGGGAACAGCCCCCACTGAAGCTTTCTTT.